Listed below are T cell receptor beta chains from one sample, sequenced in a study of early T cells in non-severe SARS-CoV-2 infection. Using its own MiXCR run on the 5' RACE reads, TCRdb lists one record per CDR3 protein. The sample has some 64,000 distinct CDR3 sequences, 8% to 10% seen once. This specimen was whole blood, taken at baseline. The source of these receptors is an adult who was a healthcare worker with PCR-confirmed SARS-CoV-2 infection or an uninfected control (not recorded which). Both conserved end residues are part of each CDR3. D genes are given only for firm matches. Size is stated for part of the rows, as once, few or many counts, or as a class when the clone is expanded.

j_gene: TRBJ1-2
abundance: .
v_gene: TRBV12-3/TRBV12-4
d_gene: .
CDR3nt: TGTGCCAGCAGCTCTAGAAGGGAAGGCCGCACTAACTATGGCTACACCTTC
CDR3aa: CASSSRREGRTNYGYTF

j_gene: TRBJ1-5
abundance: .
v_gene: TRBV6-2/TRBV6-3
d_gene: .
CDR3nt: TGTGCCAGCAGGGCGGGGATCAATCAGCCCCAGCATTTT
CDR3aa: CASRAGINQPQHF

j_gene: TRBJ1-5
abundance: many
v_gene: TRBV7-2
d_gene: .
CDR3nt: TGTGCCAGCAGCTACCCCGGCCAGCCCCAGCATTTT
CDR3aa: CASSYPGQPQHF

j_gene: TRBJ1-3
abundance: many
v_gene: TRBV5-1
d_gene: .
CDR3nt: TGCGCCAGCAGCTTCGGCTCTGAAAACACCATATATTTT
CDR3aa: CASSFGSENTIYF

j_gene: TRBJ2-5
abundance: many
v_gene: TRBV5-8
d_gene: .
CDR3nt: TGTGCCAGCAGCTTGGGGTTCCGGGGCGCAGAGGAGACCCAGTACTTC
CDR3aa: CASSLGFRGAEETQYF

j_gene: TRBJ2-1
abundance: many
v_gene: TRBV29-1
d_gene: TRBD2
CDR3nt: TGCAGCGTGGGGCTAGCGGGAGGGCTGGAGGAGCAGTTCTTC
CDR3aa: CSVGLAGGLEEQFF

j_gene: TRBJ1-1
abundance: many
v_gene: TRBV29-1
d_gene: TRBD1
CDR3nt: TGCAGCGCTTGGGACAGGGAAGGGGTTCGCACTGAAGCTTTCTTT
CDR3aa: CSAWDREGVRTEAFF

j_gene: TRBJ1-5
abundance: .
v_gene: TRBV6-2/TRBV6-3
d_gene: .
CDR3nt: TGTGCCAGCAGTTATCACCTGGTGGCTACGAGCTATCAGCCCCAGCATTTT
CDR3aa: CASSYHLVATSYQPQHF

j_gene: TRBJ2-2
abundance: .
v_gene: TRBV9
d_gene: .
CDR3nt: TGTGCCAGCAGCGTAGGTGTGAGGATTAACACCGGGGAGCTGTTTTTT
CDR3aa: CASSVGVRINTGELFF

j_gene: TRBJ1-5
abundance: .
v_gene: TRBV19
d_gene: .
CDR3nt: TGTGCCAGTAGTATAGGTTTCAGCAATCAGCCCCAGCATTTT
CDR3aa: CASSIGFSNQPQHF

j_gene: TRBJ1-3
abundance: .
v_gene: TRBV12-3/TRBV12-4
d_gene: .
CDR3nt: TGTGCCAGCAGTTTTAGACAGCCCTCTGGAAACACCATATATTTT
CDR3aa: CASSFRQPSGNTIYF

j_gene: TRBJ2-7
abundance: .
v_gene: TRBV27
d_gene: TRBD1
CDR3nt: TGTGCCAGCAGTTCACTACCGGGACAGGGGGCCCACGAGCAGTACTTC
CDR3aa: CASSSLPGQGAHEQYF

j_gene: TRBJ2-3
abundance: .
v_gene: TRBV29-1
d_gene: TRBD2
CDR3nt: TGCAGCGTTGAACACCGAGCGGGAAGCACAGATACGCAGTATTTT
CDR3aa: CSVEHRAGSTDTQYF

j_gene: TRBJ2-1
abundance: few
v_gene: TRBV20-1
d_gene: .
CDR3nt: TGCAGTGCTAGAGTTGATCTAGGCGGACCAACCTACAATGAGCAGTTCTTC
CDR3aa: CSARVDLGGPTYNEQFF

j_gene: TRBJ1-1
abundance: many
v_gene: TRBV20-1
d_gene: .
CDR3nt: TGCAGTGCTTCAAGGGGGAGCACAGATGAAGCTTTCTTT
CDR3aa: CSASRGSTDEAFF

j_gene: TRBJ2-1
abundance: .
v_gene: TRBV7-6
d_gene: .
CDR3nt: TGTGCCAGCAGCTTAGCAGCGGACTCAAATTACAATGAGCAGTTCTTC
CDR3aa: CASSLAADSNYNEQFF

j_gene: TRBJ2-1
abundance: many
v_gene: TRBV4-3
d_gene: TRBD2
CDR3nt: TGCGCCAGCAGCCATGGGGCGGGAGGGTACAATGAGCAGTTCTTC
CDR3aa: CASSHGAGGYNEQFF

j_gene: TRBJ2-3
abundance: .
v_gene: TRBV2
d_gene: .
CDR3nt: TGTGCCAGCAGTACTCGCACAGATACGCAGTATTTT
CDR3aa: CASSTRTDTQYF

j_gene: TRBJ2-3
abundance: many
v_gene: TRBV3-1
d_gene: TRBD1
CDR3nt: TGTGCCAGCAGCCAAGGGACAGGGACGGATACGCAGTATTTT
CDR3aa: CASSQGTGTDTQYF

j_gene: TRBJ1-1
abundance: .
v_gene: TRBV28
d_gene: TRBD1
CDR3nt: TGTGCCAGCAGTTCCGGACAGGAGGCTTTCTTT
CDR3aa: CASSSGQEAFF

j_gene: TRBJ2-7
abundance: few
v_gene: TRBV28
d_gene: .
CDR3nt: TGTGCCAGCACCCTACAGGGCTACGAGCAGTACTTC
CDR3aa: CASTLQGYEQYF

j_gene: TRBJ1-2
abundance: many
v_gene: TRBV12-3/TRBV12-4
d_gene: TRBD1
CDR3nt: TGTGCCAGCAGGCCTGACAGGGGACGGGGCTATGGCTACACCTTC
CDR3aa: CASRPDRGRGYGYTF

j_gene: TRBJ1-4
abundance: .
v_gene: TRBV7-2
d_gene: .
CDR3nt: TGTGCCAGCAGCCCCCGGGCAGGGGAGGGTGAAAAACTGTTTTTT
CDR3aa: CASSPRAGEGEKLFF

j_gene: TRBJ1-1
abundance: .
v_gene: TRBV13
d_gene: .
CDR3nt: TGTGCCAGCCGGCGTGGAGGGCGCGGCACTGAAGCTTTCTTT
CDR3aa: CASRRGGRGTEAFF

j_gene: TRBJ2-6
abundance: many
v_gene: TRBV5-1
d_gene: .
CDR3nt: TGCGCCAGCAGCCTAGGGGCGGCTGGGGCCAACGTCCTGACTTTC
CDR3aa: CASSLGAAGANVLTF

j_gene: TRBJ2-7
abundance: .
v_gene: TRBV9
d_gene: TRBD2
CDR3nt: TGTGCCAGCAGCGTAGGCCCGGGAGGCGGGAGCTACGAGCAGTACTTC
CDR3aa: CASSVGPGGGSYEQYF

j_gene: TRBJ2-5
abundance: few
v_gene: TRBV7-2
d_gene: .
CDR3nt: TGTGCCAGCATGAGGGAGAGACAAGAGACCCAGTACTTC
CDR3aa: CASMRERQETQYF

j_gene: TRBJ2-4
abundance: few
v_gene: TRBV7-9
d_gene: .
CDR3nt: TGTGCCAGCAGCTTAGTTGCACAGAATCACAAAAACATTCAGTACTTC
CDR3aa: CASSLVAQNHKNIQYF

j_gene: TRBJ2-1
abundance: many
v_gene: TRBV7-2
d_gene: .
CDR3nt: TGTGCCAGCAGCTGGGGAGCAGGGAGGATCCACCATGAGCAGTTCTTC
CDR3aa: CASSWGAGRIHHEQFF

j_gene: TRBJ1-1
abundance: many
v_gene: TRBV27
d_gene: .
CDR3nt: TGTGCCAGCAGTTTCGGGCAGACGAACACTGAAGCTTTCTTT
CDR3aa: CASSFGQTNTEAFF

j_gene: TRBJ2-1
abundance: many
v_gene: TRBV7-6
d_gene: .
CDR3nt: TGTGCCAGCAGCTTAGGGGGCGGGGTAACTTCTTTCTTC
CDR3aa: CASSLGGGVTSFF

j_gene: TRBJ2-2
abundance: many
v_gene: TRBV19
d_gene: .
CDR3nt: TGTGCCAGTAGTAGGGGGAACGCCGGGGAGCTGTTTTTT
CDR3aa: CASSRGNAGELFF

j_gene: TRBJ2-1
abundance: many
v_gene: TRBV7-2
d_gene: .
CDR3nt: TGTGCCAGCAGCTTAGTTGCGGGACAGAACTACAATGAGCAGTTCTTC
CDR3aa: CASSLVAGQNYNEQFF

j_gene: TRBJ2-3
abundance: few
v_gene: TRBV5-4
d_gene: .
CDR3nt: TGTGCCAGCAGCTCAGGGACCGTAGGGGATACGCAGTATTTT
CDR3aa: CASSSGTVGDTQYF

j_gene: TRBJ2-1
abundance: few
v_gene: TRBV29-1
d_gene: .
CDR3nt: TGCAGCGTTCCGCTACCCGTTCGCACGCACAATGAGCAGTTCTTC
CDR3aa: CSVPLPVRTHNEQFF

j_gene: TRBJ2-3
abundance: many
v_gene: TRBV29-1
d_gene: .
CDR3nt: TGCAGCGTTGAGCCCAACACAGATACGCAGTATTTT
CDR3aa: CSVEPNTDTQYF

j_gene: TRBJ1-1
abundance: .
v_gene: TRBV7-9
d_gene: .
CDR3nt: TGTGCCAGCAGCTTAGGGCTAGGGGCGAACACTGAAGCTTTCTTT
CDR3aa: CASSLGLGANTEAFF

j_gene: TRBJ1-5
abundance: .
v_gene: TRBV6-6
d_gene: .
CDR3nt: TGTGCCAGCAGCACCCGCAATCAGCCCCAGCATTTT
CDR3aa: CASSTRNQPQHF

j_gene: TRBJ2-1
abundance: few
v_gene: TRBV11-3
d_gene: TRBD1
CDR3nt: TGTGCCAGCAGCGGGACAGGGGACTACAATGAGCAGTTCTTC
CDR3aa: CASSGTGDYNEQFF

j_gene: TRBJ2-3
abundance: .
v_gene: TRBV27
d_gene: TRBD1
CDR3nt: TGTGCCAGCACTGGCCAGGCCAGGGGGAGCACAGATACGCAGTATTTT
CDR3aa: CASTGQARGSTDTQYF

j_gene: TRBJ2-2
abundance: few
v_gene: TRBV6-2/TRBV6-3
d_gene: .
CDR3nt: TGTGCCAGCAGTTACGTTATCGGGGAGCTGTTTTTT
CDR3aa: CASSYVIGELFF

j_gene: TRBJ1-2
abundance: many
v_gene: TRBV30
d_gene: .
CDR3nt: TGTGCCTGGAACCGGGACCAAAGAGCATATGGCTACACCTTC
CDR3aa: CAWNRDQRAYGYTF

j_gene: TRBJ2-5
abundance: few
v_gene: TRBV7-9
d_gene: .
CDR3nt: TGTGCCAGCAGCGATAGGGGATACCAAGAGACCCAGTACTTC
CDR3aa: CASSDRGYQETQYF

j_gene: TRBJ2-1
abundance: .
v_gene: TRBV27
d_gene: .
CDR3nt: TGTGCCAGCAGTTCCGGGACCTTCAATGAGCAGTTCTTC
CDR3aa: CASSSGTFNEQFF

j_gene: TRBJ2-3
abundance: few
v_gene: TRBV7-3
d_gene: TRBD1
CDR3nt: TGTGCCAGCAGCGCCGGGACAGGCGGATTCACAGATACGCAGTATTTT
CDR3aa: CASSAGTGGFTDTQYF

j_gene: TRBJ1-6
abundance: many
v_gene: TRBV4-2
d_gene: TRBD1
CDR3nt: TGTGCCAGCAGCCAAGGCACCGCCGGGACAGGGAATTCACCCCTCCACTTT
CDR3aa: CASSQGTAGTGNSPLHF